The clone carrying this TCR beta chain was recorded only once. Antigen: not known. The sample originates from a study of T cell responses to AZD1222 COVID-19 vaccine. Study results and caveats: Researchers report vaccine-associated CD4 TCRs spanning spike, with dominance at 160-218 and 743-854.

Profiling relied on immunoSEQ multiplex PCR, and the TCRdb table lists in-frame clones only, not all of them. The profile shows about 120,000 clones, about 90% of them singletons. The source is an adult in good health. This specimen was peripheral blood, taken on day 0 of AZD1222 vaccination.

CDR3 in amino acids: CASSLGRQVTEAFF. For the CDR3, the DNA is TGTGCCAGCAGCTTAGGTCGACAGGTTACTGAAGCTTTCTTT. V and J are TRBV7-2 and TRBJ1-1, with TRBD1 as a possible D gene (6 bases). This CDR3 has 14 amino acids. Germline CDR1 reads SGHTA; CDR2 reads FQGNSA. V was cut by 1 base and J by 5 bases, with 11 bases left in between.